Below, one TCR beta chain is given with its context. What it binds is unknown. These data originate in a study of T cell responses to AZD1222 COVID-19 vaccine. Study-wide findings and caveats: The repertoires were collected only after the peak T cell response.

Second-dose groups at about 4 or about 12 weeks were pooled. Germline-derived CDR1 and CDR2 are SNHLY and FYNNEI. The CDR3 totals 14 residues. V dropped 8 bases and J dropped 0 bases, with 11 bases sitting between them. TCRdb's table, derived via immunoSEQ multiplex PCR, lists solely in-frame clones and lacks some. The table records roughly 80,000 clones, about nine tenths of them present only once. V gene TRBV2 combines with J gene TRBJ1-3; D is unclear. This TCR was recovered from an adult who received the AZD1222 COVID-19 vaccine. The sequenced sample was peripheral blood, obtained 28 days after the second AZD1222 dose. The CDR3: CASHPANSGNTIYF. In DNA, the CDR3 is TGTGCCAGCCATCCAGCAAACTCTGGAAACACCATATATTTT.